This T cell receptor (beta chain) was profiled in a study of T cells in Graves' hyperthyroidism and ophthalmopathy. Study-wide findings and caveats: Ophthalmopathy was distinguished from stable hyperthyroidism by 13 V-J signatures.

Template material for amplifying TCR beta CDR3 regions consisted of RNA transcripts. The TCR CDR3 was amplified in a first-round RT-PCR using the HTBI primer set. Via MiXCR, TCRdb re-called the multiplex PCR reads, giving one row per CDR3 protein. This sample has about 610,000 distinct CDR3 sequences, with roughly 15% found just once. Trimming took 1 base from V and 6 from J, leaving 12 bases between them. Germline CDR1 and CDR2: KGHSH and LQKENI. The CDR3 has 14 amino acids. Comments on this clonotype: What it binds is not known.

Patients affected by ophthalmopathy presented a Clinical Activity Score of at least 3, a NOSPECS grade of at least 4, and disease duration below 3 months. The chain has TRBV18 and TRBJ1-1, with D tentatively TRBD1 (5 bases). Sequences were obtained from blood. The sequence was obtained from a middle-aged woman with Graves' ophthalmopathy. The CDR3 protein is CASSPRGGRAEAFF. CDR3 in DNA: TGTGCCAGCTCACCACGGGGGGGAAGGGCTGAAGCTTTCTTT.